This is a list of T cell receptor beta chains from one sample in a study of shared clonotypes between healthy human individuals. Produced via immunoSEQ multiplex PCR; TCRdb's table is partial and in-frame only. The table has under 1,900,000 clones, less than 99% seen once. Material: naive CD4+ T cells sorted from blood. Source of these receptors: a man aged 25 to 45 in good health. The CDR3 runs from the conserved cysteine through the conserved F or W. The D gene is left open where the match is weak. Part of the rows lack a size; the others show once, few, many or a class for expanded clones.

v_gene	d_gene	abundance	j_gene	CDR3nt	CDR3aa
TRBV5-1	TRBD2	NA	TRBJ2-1	TGCGCCAGCAGCCTTGACCTTAGCGGGGAATACAATGAGCAGTTCTTC	CASSLDLSGEYNEQFF
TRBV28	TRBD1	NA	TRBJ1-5	TGTGCCAGCAGTCCGGGACAGCGGCACAATCAGCCCCAGCATTTT	CASSPGQRHNQPQHF
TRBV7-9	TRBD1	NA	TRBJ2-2	TGTGCCAGCAGGCCGGGACAGGACCCTCAACGCACCGGGGAGCTGTTTTTT	CASRPGQDPQRTGELFF
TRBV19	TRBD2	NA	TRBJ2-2	TGTGCCAGTAGTAGACTAGCGGGAGTGGCCGGGGAGCTGTTTTTT	CASSRLAGVAGELFF
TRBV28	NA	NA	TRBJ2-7	TGTGCCAGCACCTCCCGTACGGGCAACGAGCAGTACTTC	CASTSRTGNEQYF
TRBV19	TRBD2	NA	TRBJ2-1	TGTGCCAGTAGTTACAGGGAATCGGGAGGGGAGTTCTTC	CASSYRESGGEFF
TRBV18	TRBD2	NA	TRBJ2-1	TGTGCCAGCTCGCCGACTAGCGGGTCTTTCAATGAGCAGTTCTTC	CASSPTSGSFNEQFF
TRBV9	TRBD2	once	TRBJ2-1	TGTGCCAGCAGCGTAGCGGGAGGGAGCAATGAGCAGTTCTTC	CASSVAGGSNEQFF
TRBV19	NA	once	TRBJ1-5	TGTGCCAGTAGTATTTCAGGGGTGCGTCAGCCCCAGCATTTT	CASSISGVRQPQHF
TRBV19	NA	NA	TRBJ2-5	TGTGCCAGTAGTATAGAGTCGACAGCGAGACAAGAGACCCAGTACTTC	CASSIESTARQETQYF
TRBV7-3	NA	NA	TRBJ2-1	TGTGCCAGCAGCTTACTGGCGCGAGGTGCTGGTGAGCAGTTCTTC	CASSLLARGAGEQFF
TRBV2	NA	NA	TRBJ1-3	TGTGCCAGCAGTGCTGTCTCTGGAAACACCATATATTTT	CASSAVSGNTIYF
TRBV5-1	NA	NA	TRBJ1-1	TGCGCCAGCAGCTTCGCAGGGGCGAACACTGAAGCTTTCTTT	CASSFAGANTEAFF
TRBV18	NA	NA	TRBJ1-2	TGTGCCAGCTCACCGCAACAGGGCAACTATGGCTACACCTTC	CASSPQQGNYGYTF
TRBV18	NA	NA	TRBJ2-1	TGTGCCAGCTCCTACAGGGACTACAATGAGCAGTTCTTC	CASSYRDYNEQFF
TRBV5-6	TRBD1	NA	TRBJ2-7	TGTGCCAGCAGCTATAACCGGGACAGGCGCCCCTACGAGCAGTACTTC	CASSYNRDRRPYEQYF
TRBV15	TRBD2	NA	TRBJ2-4	TGTGCCACTGCAATGGGTTGGGGGAGGGGCATTCAGTACTTC	CATAMGWGRGIQYF